The sequence of this TCR beta chain was determined in a study of cytomegalovirus exposure and HLA in healthy donors. Notes on the study in general: Most TCR sequences were seen very rarely across donors, but some public TCRs occurred in many. High sensitivity and specificity were reportedly achieved when the classifier diagnosed cytomegalovirus status. The tendency of first-cohort TCR clusters to co-occur in the 120 validation repertoires was the finding of a later analysis.

Clones were sequenced by immunoSEQ multiplex PCR, and TCRdb holds only the in-frame ones, with some missing. This table has 55,000 to 70,000 clones, 90% to 95% appearing once. As regards this clone: Its antigen is not identified. Other DNA sequences in this sample translate to the same CDR3.

The V gene lost 0 bases and the J gene lost 4 bases, with 9 bases spanning the gap. Looked up from germline, CDR1 is GTSNPN and CDR2 is SVGIG (reference sequence). This CDR3 spans 13 amino acids. The V call is TRBV30, the J call TRBJ1-1; D is possibly TRBD1 (5 bases). This receptor was identified in a woman younger than 45 in good health and CMV-seronegative. Sequenced sample: PBMCs. CDR3 in DNA: TGTGCCTGGAGTGTCCGGGGGGGCACTGAAGCTTTCTTT. This encodes CAWSVRGGTEAFF.